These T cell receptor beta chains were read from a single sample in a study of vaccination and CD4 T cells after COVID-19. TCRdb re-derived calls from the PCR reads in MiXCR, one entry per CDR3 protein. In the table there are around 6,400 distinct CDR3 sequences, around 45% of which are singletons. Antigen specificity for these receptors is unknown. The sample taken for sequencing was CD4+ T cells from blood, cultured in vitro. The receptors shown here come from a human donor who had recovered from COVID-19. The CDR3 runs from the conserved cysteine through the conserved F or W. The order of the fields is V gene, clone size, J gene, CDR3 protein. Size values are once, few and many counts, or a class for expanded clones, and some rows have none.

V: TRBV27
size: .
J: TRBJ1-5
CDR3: CASSFYGFGGQPQHF

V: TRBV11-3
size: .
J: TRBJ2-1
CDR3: CASSPRGAGSRFDEQFF

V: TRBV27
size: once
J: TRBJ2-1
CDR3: CASSFRMPSTEWNEQFF

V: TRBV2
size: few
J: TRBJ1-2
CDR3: CASGEGQGALDGYTF

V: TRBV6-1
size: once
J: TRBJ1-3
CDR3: CASSALGQGGNTICF

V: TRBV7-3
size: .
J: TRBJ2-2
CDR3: CASRVESNTGELFF

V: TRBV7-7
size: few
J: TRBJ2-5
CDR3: CASSLGIQETQYF

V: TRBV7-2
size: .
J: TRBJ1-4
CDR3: CASSLVGEKLFF

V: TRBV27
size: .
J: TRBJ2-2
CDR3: CASSLAGRLTNTGELFF

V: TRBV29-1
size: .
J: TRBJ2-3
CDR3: CSVSTSGRSDTQYF

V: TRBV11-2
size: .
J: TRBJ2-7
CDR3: CASSYYGGSYEQYF

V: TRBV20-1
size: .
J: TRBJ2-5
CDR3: CSARGGYQETQYF

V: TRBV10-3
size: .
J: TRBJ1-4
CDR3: CAISEQRGANEKLFF

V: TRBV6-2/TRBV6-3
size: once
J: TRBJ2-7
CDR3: CASTLGYRTEQYF

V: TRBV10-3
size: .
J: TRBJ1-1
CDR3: CAISSRTWGDTEAFF

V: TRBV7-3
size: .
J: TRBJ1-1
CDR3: CASSYLGGLNTEAFF

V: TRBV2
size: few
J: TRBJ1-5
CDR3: CASSVPPWPQHF

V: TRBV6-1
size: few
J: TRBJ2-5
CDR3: CASTSLGGETQYF

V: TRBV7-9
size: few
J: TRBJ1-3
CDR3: CASSRNTIYF

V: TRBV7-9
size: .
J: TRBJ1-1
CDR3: CASSFLVGGNTEAFF

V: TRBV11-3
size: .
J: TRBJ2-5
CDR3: CASSLDNAVETQYF

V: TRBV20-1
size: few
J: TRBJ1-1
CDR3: CSARDPTRSTEAFF

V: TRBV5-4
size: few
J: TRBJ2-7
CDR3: CASSLVLAGALGEQYF

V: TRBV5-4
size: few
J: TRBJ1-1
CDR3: CASTRQGSTEAFF

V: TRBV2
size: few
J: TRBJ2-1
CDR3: CASSEPLAISNEQFF

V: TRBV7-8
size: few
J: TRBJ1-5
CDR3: CASSSGFGGSNQPQHF

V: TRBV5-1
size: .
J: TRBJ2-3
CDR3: CASSFRVPTDTQYF

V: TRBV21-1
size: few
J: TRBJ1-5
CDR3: CASSKCGNNQPQHF

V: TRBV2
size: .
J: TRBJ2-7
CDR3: CASSVGAWGTETPYEQYF

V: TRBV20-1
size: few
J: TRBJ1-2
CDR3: CSARGTDYYGYTF

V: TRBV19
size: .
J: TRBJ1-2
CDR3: CASSPQVPSYGYTF

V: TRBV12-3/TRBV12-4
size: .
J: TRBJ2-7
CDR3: CASSLTLLTGPTYEQYF

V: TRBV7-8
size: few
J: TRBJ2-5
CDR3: CASIELGRSKETQYF

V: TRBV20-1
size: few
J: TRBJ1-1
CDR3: CSAYHRVGMNTEAFF

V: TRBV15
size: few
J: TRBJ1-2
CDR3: CATSRAGSVGSNYGYTF

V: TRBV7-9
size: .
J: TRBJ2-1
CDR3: CASSSGRLWNEQFF

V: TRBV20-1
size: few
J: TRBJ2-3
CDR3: CSARDRGTSGRAVNTQYF

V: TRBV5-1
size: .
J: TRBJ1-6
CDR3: CASSSLSRQGGNSPLHF

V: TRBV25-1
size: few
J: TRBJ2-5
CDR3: CASSDGGRRVSETQYF

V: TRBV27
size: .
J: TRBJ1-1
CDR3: CASRAPHRGNTEAFF

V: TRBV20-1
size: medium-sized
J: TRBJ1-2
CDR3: CSAWTGGIYGYTF

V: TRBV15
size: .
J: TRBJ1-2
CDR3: CATSRTDGPGGTF

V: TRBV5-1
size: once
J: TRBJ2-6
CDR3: CASKVRAGANVLTF

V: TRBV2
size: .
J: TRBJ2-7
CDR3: CASSVDSYTYEQYF

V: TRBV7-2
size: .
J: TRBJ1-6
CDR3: CASSLRGNSPLHF

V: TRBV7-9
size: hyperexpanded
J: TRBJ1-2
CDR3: CASSLGQGFGYTF